A single sample is the source of the 27 T cell receptor beta chains below, sequenced in a study of T cells in Graves' hyperthyroidism and ophthalmopathy (dated by TCRdb to about 2019). The protocol used for the library was multiplex PCR. For sequencing, an Illumina HiSeq 2000 was employed. Amplification of TCR beta CDR3 regions was carried out from RNA transcripts. A first-round RT-PCR of the TCR CDR3 used the HTBI primer set with the Qiagen OneStep RT-PCR kit. TCRdb cleaned the public reads at Q25 with fastp, built clones with MiXCR and kept in-frame beta chains. Every CDR3 protein is listed once, alongside the most common genes and DNA of its rows. A total of about 770,000 distinct CDR3 sequences appear in this sample, about 19% of them only once. Of the sample, 16% is held by the ten largest clones. The sequenced material came from blood. The source is a woman in her forties or fifties with Graves' hyperthyroidism that later progressed to Graves' ophthalmopathy.

In its sample, this clonotype was seen a few times. The rearrangement links TRBV2 to TRBJ1-6; D not resolved. The CDR3 spans 13 residues. V dropped 8 bases and J dropped 10 bases, with 15 bases sitting between them. Germline loops: CDR1 SNHLY, CDR2 FYNNEI. The CDR3 loop is CASGSEVNSPLHF. In nucleotides, the CDR3 is TGTGCCAGCGGCTCAGAGGTCAACTCACCCCTCCACTTT.

J is TRBJ2-1 and V is TRBV7-9, with 9 bases matching TRBD1. Germline V gives CDR1 SEHNR, CDR2 FQNEAQ (reference sequence). The V gene end was trimmed by 7 bases and the J gene end by 9 bases; junction bases not matched to a gene: 13. This CDR3 is 15 amino acids long. The CDR3 here is CASTMNRGLEGEQFF. The CDR3 nucleotides are TGTGCCAGCACCATGAACAGGGGGCTCGAAGGTGAGCAGTTCTTC.

This clonotype was counted only a few times. This sequence joins TRBV19 and TRBJ2-3, with D tentatively TRBD1 (7 bases). The ends were cut back, 5 bases at V and 0 bases at J, with 15 bases in the middle. CDR1 and CDR2 (germline): LNHDA, SQIVND (reference sequence). This CDR3 is 16 amino acids long. CDR3 nucleotides: TGTGCCAGTAGTCCCGGGGCAGGGGGGAGCACAGATACGCAGTATTTT. Amino acids: CASSPGAGGSTDTQYF.

The count of this clonotype is one. The V gene is TRBV20-1, the J gene TRBJ2-7; possibly TRBD1 or TRBD2 for D (5 bases each). Germline lookup yields CDR1 DFQATT and CDR2 SNEGSKA (reference sequence). Trimming removed 1 base at V and 1 base at J, with 14 bases between. CDR3 length: 15 amino acids. CDR3 nucleotides: TGCAGTGCTAGAGGAGGGGAGACCCAATCCTACGAGCAGTACTTC. Its translation is CSARGGETQSYEQYF.

This clonotype was counted at least ten times. One end of the junction is discordant with germline, which a read error may explain. V gene TRBV13 combines with J gene TRBJ1-2; D uncertain. Germline V gene sequence: CDR1 PRHDT, CDR2 FYEKMQ (reference sequence). This CDR3 region has 13 residues. CDR3 sequence reads: CASSLGLEEGYTF. CDR3 in DNA: TGTGCCAGCAGCCTAGGACTAGAGGAAGGCTACACCTTC.

The chain combines TRBV27 with TRBJ2-2; the match to TRBD1 covers 7 bases. Germline V gives CDR1 MNHEY, CDR2 SMNVEV (reference sequence). Trimming cost V 4 bases and J 5 bases; bases outside gene matches: 7. The CDR3 covers 15 residues. As DNA, the CDR3 is TGTGCCAGCAGTTCGGCAGGGGGTAGGACCGGGGAGCTGTTTTTT. It yields the protein CASSSAGGRTGELFF.

The V and J genes are TRBV27 and TRBJ2-7; no clear D gene. The CDR3 consists of 15 residues. In germline, CDR1 is MNHEY, CDR2 SMNVEV (reference sequence). V was pared by 7 bases and J by 0 bases, with 16 bases between. This chain's CDR3 is CASKFSAQSSYEQYF. In nucleotides, the CDR3 is TGTGCCAGCAAGTTTAGTGCCCAGAGCTCCTACGAGCAGTACTTC.

V and J are TRBV12-3 or TRBV12-4 and TRBJ1-5; D possibly corresponds to TRBD1 (6 bases). Trimming took off 6 bases at V and 0 bases at J, with 12 bases between the two ends. The CDR3 spans 15 residues. The CDR3 bases are TGTGCCAGCAGACCGGACAGAGCTAGCAATCAGCCCCAGCATTTT. Protein product: CASRPDRASNQPQHF.

The gene calls are TRBV6-6 and TRBJ1-1, with a tentative D call TRBD1 (5 bases). This CDR3 is built from 13 residues. Germline lookup yields CDR1 MNHNY and CDR2 SVGAGI (reference sequence). The V gene lost 0 bases and the J gene lost 4 bases, with 6 bases spanning the gap. CDR3 sequence (DNA): TGTGCCAGCAGTTACTCCCAGGGCACTGAAGCTTTCTTT. Its protein product is CASSYSQGTEAFF.

The table lists this clonotype with a few counts. This chain joins TRBV18 and TRBJ2-5; D could derive from TRBD1 or TRBD2 (5 bases each). Looked up from germline, CDR1 is KGHSH and CDR2 is LQKENI. Trimming shortened V by 1 base and J by 4 bases, and 10 bases separated the two germline ends. This CDR3 is built from 14 residues. The CDR3 DNA is TGTGCCAGCTCACCACGCGTGGGGACAGAGACCCAGTACTTC. Translated, it gives CASSPRVGTETQYF.

This clonotype was counted between two and nine times. V and J are TRBV6-2 or TRBV6-3 and TRBJ2-3; 7 bases line up with TRBD2. Germline CDR1 is MNHEY and CDR2 is SVGEGT. This CDR3 has 16 amino acids. With V trimmed by 5 bases and J by 3 bases, 11 bases remained unmatched. The CDR3 here is CASSPWTSRFTDTQYF. The CDR3 DNA is TGTGCCAGCAGTCCCTGGACTAGTAGGTTTACAGATACGCAGTATTTT.

V usage is TRBV12-3 or TRBV12-4 and J usage is TRBJ1-1, with D possibly being TRBD1 (6 bases). The CDR3 covers 15 residues. Trimming shortened V by 5 bases and J by 6 bases, and 19 bases separated the two germline ends. CDR3 coding DNA: TGTGCCAGCAGTCCCCACCACAGGGAGCGCGCTGAAGCTTTCTTT. It yields the protein CASSPHHRERAEAFF.

This clonotype was observed many times. This rearrangement joins TRBV6-2 or TRBV6-3 to TRBJ2-5; possibly TRBD1 for D (5 bases). This CDR3 contains 17 residues. The germline CDR1 and CDR2 sequences are MNHEY and SVGEGT. V shed 0 bases and J shed 1 base, with 15 bases lying between them. Here the CDR3 reads CASSYSRARDSQETQYF. CDR3 bases: TGTGCCAGCAGTTACTCTAGGGCACGAGACAGCCAAGAGACCCAGTACTTC.

This clonotype has only a few counts. CDR3 coding DNA: TGCGCCAGCAGCTACACTAGAGTTGGAGAGGACGGCTACACCTTC. Translation gives CASSYTRVGEDGYTF. The chain combines TRBV5-1 with TRBJ1-2; D gene ambiguous. The CDR3 has 15 amino acids. With 3 bases removed from V and 8 bases from J, the gap between germline ends came to 20 bases. Germline V lookup: CDR1 SGHRS, CDR2 YFSETQ. Variable domain in full (rest from reference TRBV5-1 and TRBJ1-2): KAGVTQTPRYLIKTRGQQVTLSCSPISGHRSVSWYQQTPGQGLQFLFEYFSETQRNKGNFPGRFSGRQFSNSRSEMNVSTLELGDSALYLCASSYTRVGEDGYTFGSGTRLTVV.

This clonotype was seen many times. The V call is TRBV13, the J call TRBJ2-3; TRBD2 aligns across 7 bases. The germline V gene encodes CDR1 PRHDT and CDR2 FYEKMQ (reference sequence). With V trimmed by 0 bases and J by 1 base, 4 bases remained unmatched. There are 16 residues in the CDR3. CDR3 loop: CASSLGERGRTDTQYF. DNA for the CDR3: TGTGCCAGCAGCTTAGGGGAGCGGGGTCGCACAGATACGCAGTATTTT.

The chain recombines TRBV12-3 or TRBV12-4 with TRBJ1-2, with TRBD1 as a possible D gene (5 bases). V lost 6 bases, J lost 8 bases, and 16 bases lay in between. There are 13 residues in the CDR3. The CDR3 sequence: CASSPRQSGGYTF. In DNA form, the CDR3 reads TGTGCCAGCAGCCCAAGACAGAGTGGAGGCTACACCTTC.

The rearrangement links TRBV4-1 to TRBJ2-7; 7 bases are a match to TRBD1. CDR3 length: 16 amino acids. Germline CDR1 is MGHRA and CDR2 is YSYEKL. Trimming at V came to 0 bases and at J to 0 bases, leaving 5 bases not matched to a gene. The CDR3, as DNA: TGCGCCAGCAGCCAAGACCCGGGACAGAGCTCCTACGAGCAGTACTTC. Translation: CASSQDPGQSSYEQYF.

There are a few counts of this clonotype. The chain joins TRBV5-1 to TRBJ1-2; 8 bases are shared with TRBD1. Germline assignment: CDR1 SGHRS and CDR2 YFSETQ. This CDR3 contains 15 residues. V dropped 2 bases and J dropped 6; count of bases not matched to a gene: 9. Here the CDR3 DNA reads TGCGCCAGCAGCTTAACCGGACAGGGTAGGAATGGCTACACCTTC. This translates into CASSLTGQGRNGYTF.

This clonotype was observed many times. The chain uses TRBV5-1 and TRBJ1-4, with 10 nucleotides matching TRBD1. After removal of 0 bases from V and 8 bases from J, the junction contained 1 base not matched to a gene. Germline V gene data show CDR1 as SGHRS and CDR2 as YFSETQ. The CDR3 spans 14 residues. CDR3 DNA sequence: TGCGCCAGCAGCTTGGGACAGGGGGCGGAAAAACTGTTTTTT. This translates into CASSLGQGAEKLFF.

This clonotype has only a few counts. The chain is built from TRBV15 and TRBJ1-3; tentative D call: TRBD1 (6 bases). The CDR3 contains 16 residues. In germline, CDR1 is LNHNV, CDR2 YYDKDF (reference sequence). The V and J ends lost 4 bases and 0 bases respectively, with 13 bases between them. CDR3 loop: CATSTLGASSGNTIYF. The DNA of the CDR3 is TGTGCCACCAGCACCTTGGGGGCCAGCTCTGGAAACACCATATATTTT.

This clonotype was seen more than once but under ten times. This chain joins TRBV29-1 and TRBJ1-2; possible D gene TRBD1, 5 bases. Between the trimmed V and J ends, which lost 7 bases and 4 bases, there was a span of 16 bases. This CDR3 has 13 amino acids. The germline V gene has CDR1 SQVTM and CDR2 ANQGSEA. CDR3 protein: CSARDGSAYGYTF. CDR3 DNA: TGCAGCGCTAGGGACGGCTCCGCCTATGGCTACACCTTC.

The sample holds a few counts of this clonotype. The CDR3 region is CASSVGGHSGADTQYF. Written as DNA, the CDR3 is TGTGCCAGCAGCGTAGGAGGACACAGTGGAGCAGATACGCAGTATTTT. The chain is built from TRBV9 and TRBJ2-3; D is possibly TRBD1 (5 bases). This CDR3 region has 16 residues. Germline assignment: CDR1 SGDLS and CDR2 YYNGEE. Between the trimmed V and J ends, which lost 0 bases and 4 bases, there was a span of 15 bases. Combining the CDR3 with reference TRBV9 and TRBJ2-3 gives the whole variable domain DSGVTQTPKHLITATGQRVTLRCSPRSGDLSVYWYQQSLDQGLQFLIQYYNGEERAKGNILERFSAQQFPDLHSELNLSSLELGDSALYFCASSVGGHSGADTQYFGPGTRLTVL.

This clonotype was seen ten or more times. J is TRBJ1-1 and V is TRBV5-4; D is ambiguous. CDR1 SGHNT and CDR2 YYREEE come from the germline V gene (reference sequence). CDR3 length: 14 residues. Deletions cut 0 bases from V and 4 bases from J, with 10 bases between. CDR3 in DNA: TGTGCCAGCAGCTTGGAAGGCCAGAGCACTGAAGCTTTCTTT. Protein: CASSLEGQSTEAFF.

This clonotype showed up just a few times. The chain couples TRBV10-1 to TRBJ2-7; D may match TRBD1 or TRBD2 (6 bases each). V was cut by 6 bases and J by 6 bases, with 21 bases left in between. This CDR3 region has 15 residues. Per germline, CDR1 WNHNN and CDR2 SYGVQD (reference sequence). The CDR3 reads CASRARGRLGGEQYF. In DNA form, the CDR3 reads TGCGCCAGCAGGGCCCGGGGGCGCCTGGGTGGCGAGCAGTACTTC.

This chain links TRBV19 with TRBJ2-7, with 9 bases lining up with TRBD2. V was clipped by 10 bases and J by 0 bases; unmatched bases: 7. The germline gives CDR1 LNHDA, CDR2 SQIVND (reference sequence). The CDR3 is made up of 14 amino acids. CDR3 DNA sequence: TGTGCCACCAAAGCGGGGGGAGACTCCTACGAGCAGTACTTC. It encodes CATKAGGDSYEQYF.

In this sample, this clonotype turned up many times. The rearrangement joins TRBV18 to TRBJ1-5; D is possibly TRBD1 (5 bases). CDR1 KGHSH and CDR2 LQKENI come from the germline V gene. The germline V and J ends were trimmed by 6 bases and 11 bases, with 20 bases remaining between them. The CDR3 sequence is 14 residues long. The CDR3 is CASSLRDRDGSQHF. The DNA of the CDR3 is TGTGCCAGCTCTCTCCGGGACCGCGATGGTTCCCAGCATTTT.

The chain couples TRBV3-1 to TRBJ2-1, with 9 bases fitting TRBD1. The CDR3 has 16 amino acids. Germline V gene sequence: CDR1 LGHDT, CDR2 YNNKEL (reference sequence). Trimming took 0 bases from V and 8 from J; bases not matched to a gene: 8. The CDR3 loop reads CASSQEPGTGIYEQFF. The CDR3 DNA reads TGTGCCAGCAGCCAAGAGCCCGGGACAGGGATCTATGAGCAGTTCTTC.